These 27 T cell receptor beta chains came from one sample sequenced in a study of identical twins. One entry per CDR3 protein, called by TCRdb with MiXCR from the 5' RACE reads. Of some 590,000 distinct CDR3 sequences in the sample, just under 10% are singletons; the top ten hold under 3%. This sample was shared with a second study, whose subject was yellow fever vaccine responses in identical twins.

The specimen was PBMCs. All receptors derive from a woman under 30 in good health.

The V and J genes are TRBV3-1 and TRBJ2-7; D is possibly TRBD1 (5 bases). Trimming pared 6 bases from V and 5 bases from J, leaving 20 bases between. The CDR3 runs 15 residues. The germline gives CDR1 LGHDT, CDR2 YNNKEL (reference sequence). The CDR3 DNA sequence: TGTGCCAGCAGACACTCACAGGTGGATTTTAACGAGCAGTACTTC. This gives the protein CASRHSQVDFNEQYF.

This clonotype was seen only a few times. In nucleotides, the CDR3 is TGTGCCAGCAGTTTCCTATCAGGGGAGACCCAGTACTTC. Translation gives CASSFLSGETQYF. The V call is TRBV12-3 or TRBV12-4, the J call TRBJ2-5, with D maybe TRBD1 (5 bases). The ends were cut back, 3 bases at V and 5 bases at J, with 10 bases in the middle. CDR3 length: 13 amino acids.

The sample holds many counts of this clonotype. V is TRBV15 and J is TRBJ2-2, with 9 bases aligning to TRBD1. Germline V gives CDR1 LNHNV, CDR2 YYDKDF (reference sequence). This CDR3 contains 15 residues. The V and J ends lost 4 bases and 7 bases, in that order; junction bases with no gene match: 7. CDR3: CATSTGQGFVGELFF. The CDR3 bases are TGTGCCACCAGCACTGGACAGGGGTTTGTCGGGGAGCTGTTTTTT.

The CDR3 DNA is TGTGCCAGCACGAACCGGGACAGGGTGTTTGGAGAGACCCAGTACTTC. It codes for CASTNRDRVFGETQYF. The rearrangement uses TRBV12-3 or TRBV12-4 and TRBJ2-5; 9 bases align to TRBD1. This CDR3 spans 16 amino acids. J was trimmed by 4 bases and V by 7 bases; bases with no gene match: 13.

This clonotype was counted many times. The chain links TRBV6-6 to TRBJ1-5; D is possibly TRBD1 (6 bases). The length of the CDR3 is 12 residues. V was pared by 7 bases and J by 10 bases, with 14 bases between. Germline-derived CDR1 and CDR2 are MNHNY and SVGAGI (reference sequence). The CDR3: CASNKGGNPQHF. The CDR3, as DNA: TGTGCCAGCAACAAGGGGGGTAACCCCCAGCATTTT.

Ten or more counts support this clonotype. The rearrangement links TRBV6-5 to TRBJ2-2; no clear D gene. V lost 5 bases and J 6 bases, leaving 13 bases between the germline ends. Germline V CDR1 and CDR2: MNHEY, SVGAGI. The CDR3 totals 14 residues. CDR3 sequence: CASSKSTDPGELFF. The CDR3 DNA sequence: TGTGCCAGCAGTAAGTCGACCGACCCCGGGGAGCTGTTTTTT.

The CDR3 bases are TGTGCCAGCAGCTTAAGGGTGTGGGGTTCCCGCACAGATACGCAGTATTTT. Translated, it gives CASSLRVWGSRTDTQYF. The rearrangement links TRBV11-2 to TRBJ2-3; the D is unclear. Germline loops: CDR1 SGHAT, CDR2 FQNNGV. Between the trimmed V and J ends, which lost 2 bases and 1 base, there was a span of 16 bases. CDR3 length: 17 amino acids.

This clonotype came up a few times. The V gene is TRBV27, the J gene TRBJ2-1; 12 bases line up with TRBD2. Germline V gene sequence: CDR1 MNHEY, CDR2 SMNVEV (reference sequence). J gave up 4 bases and V 9 bases, and 7 bases lay outside the gene matches. The CDR3 contains 15 residues. CDR3 sequence reads: CASKLAGGTYNEQFF. In nucleotides, the CDR3 is TGTGCCAGTAAACTAGCGGGGGGTACATACAATGAGCAGTTCTTC.

This clonotype was observed at least ten times. CDR3 DNA sequence: TGCAGTGCTAGAGTTACTAGCGGGGTTCAGAACACCGGGGAGCTGTTTTTT. Encoded protein: CSARVTSGVQNTGELFF. The gene calls are TRBV20-1 and TRBJ2-2; 10 nucleotides align to TRBD2. The CDR3 is 17 amino acids. Per germline, CDR1 DFQATT and CDR2 SNEGSKA (reference sequence). J gave up 1 base and V 1 base, and 6 bases lay outside the gene matches.

There are many counts of this clonotype. The rearrangement links TRBV29-1 to TRBJ2-3; 7 bases fit TRBD2. Trimming took 2 bases from V and 7 from J; bases not matched to a gene: 9. From germline, CDR1 is SQVTM and CDR2 ANQGSEA. The CDR3 is 14 residues long. Here the CDR3 DNA reads TGCAGCGTTGAAAAGCGGGGTATAGCATATACGCAGTATTTT. It encodes CSVEKRGIAYTQYF.

In its sample, this clonotype was seen a few times. V is TRBV12-5 and J is TRBJ2-1; 11 bases are a match to TRBD2. The junction had 6 bases not matched to a gene; V was cut back by 5 bases and J by 6 bases. The germline V gene encodes CDR1 LGHNT and CDR2 FRNRAP. CDR3 length: 15 residues. CDR3 DNA sequence: TGTGCTAGTGGTACTCTAGCGGGGGGCCTCAATGAGCAGTTCTTC. It translates to CASGTLAGGLNEQFF.

The V and J genes are TRBV2 and TRBJ2-7, with 9 bases identical to TRBD2. J lost 3 bases, V lost 1 base, and 4 bases had no gene match. CDR1 is SNHLY and CDR2 is FYNNEI in the germline V gene. CDR3 length equals 15 residues. This CDR3 is CASSEGGGGYYEQYF. CDR3 sequence (DNA): TGTGCCAGCAGTGAAGGCGGGGGGGGATACTACGAGCAGTACTTC. Complete variable domain (other parts from reference TRBV2 and TRBJ2-7): EPEVTQTPSHQVTQMGQEVILRCVPISNHLYFYWYRQILGQKVEFLVSFYNNEISEKSEIFDDQFSVERPDGSNFTLKIRSTKLEDSAMYFCASSEGGGGYYEQYFGPGTRLTVT.

The CDR3 here is CSAKTGTGVDEQYF. The CDR3 region has the DNA TGCAGTGCTAAAACCGGGACAGGGGTCGACGAGCAGTACTTC. The chain joins TRBV20-1 to TRBJ2-7; TRBD1 agrees at 10 bases. CDR3 length equals 14 residues. V trimming: 4 bases; J trimming: 5 bases; junction bases outside the gene matches: 8. CDR1 DFQATT and CDR2 SNEGSKA come from the germline V gene (reference sequence).

This clonotype was detected ten times or more. This sequence joins TRBV7-2 and TRBJ2-7; D ambiguous. The CDR3 contains 12 residues. Germline CDR1 is SGHTA and CDR2 is FQGNSA. With 5 bases removed from V and 3 bases from J, the gap between germline ends came to 8 bases. The CDR3 coding sequence is TGTGCCAGCAGCACCCTGTACTACGAGCAGTACTTC. This gives the protein CASSTLYYEQYF.

This clonotype was seen many times. V and J are TRBV6-5 and TRBJ2-7; 11 bases agree with TRBD2. J gave up 2 bases and V 5 bases, and 2 bases lay outside the gene matches. Germline lookup yields CDR1 MNHEY and CDR2 SVGAGI. The CDR3 loop spans 14 amino acids. This CDR3 is CASSVLAGAYEQYF. The CDR3 nucleotides are TGTGCCAGCAGTGTACTAGCGGGAGCCTACGAGCAGTACTTC.

This clonotype was detected many times. The chain has TRBV28 and TRBJ2-7; D is unclear. This CDR3 spans 13 amino acids. Deletions cut 4 bases from V and 2 bases from J, with 9 bases between. Per germline, CDR1 MDHEN and CDR2 SYDVKM. In DNA, the CDR3 is TGTGCCAGCAGTTCTCAGACCCCCTACGAGCAGTACTTC. Its translation is CASSSQTPYEQYF.

This clonotype showed up many times. V usage is TRBV7-2 and J usage is TRBJ2-1, with 8 bases lining up with TRBD2. Germline lookup yields CDR1 SGHTA and CDR2 FQGNSA. There are 14 residues in the CDR3. Germline trimming cut 4 bases from V and 13 bases from J; bases unmatched to any gene: 12. The CDR3 sequence: CASSSWATSGQQFF. The CDR3 DNA sequence: TGTGCCAGCAGCTCCTGGGCCACTAGCGGACAACAGTTCTTC. The full variable domain, with the rest looked up from reference TRBV7-2 and TRBJ2-1, is GAGVSQSPSNKVTEKGKDVELRCDPISGHTALYWYRQSLGQGLEFLIYFQGNSAPDKSGLPSDRFSAERTGGSVSTLTIQRTQQEDSAVYLCASSSWATSGQQFFGPGTRLTVL.

The chain couples TRBV2 to TRBJ2-7; D gene unclear. V gave up 5 bases and J gave up 6 bases, with 5 bases separating them. The CDR3 runs 10 residues. CDR1 SNHLY and CDR2 FYNNEI come from the germline V gene. The CDR3: CASSIGEQYF. CDR3 DNA: TGTGCCAGCAGTATCGGCGAGCAGTACTTC.

This clonotype has a single count. The J gene is TRBJ1-5, the V gene TRBV2; D uncertain. Per germline, CDR1 SNHLY and CDR2 FYNNEI. With 3 bases removed from V and 2 bases from J, the gap between germline ends came to 11 bases. The CDR3 is 15 amino acids. CDR3 loop: CASSDGSPGNQPQHF. As DNA, the CDR3 is TGTGCCAGCAGTGACGGCAGTCCCGGCAATCAGCCCCAGCATTTT.

This clonotype has more than one count but fewer than ten. The chain combines TRBV5-1 with TRBJ2-7; D unclear. Germline lookup yields CDR1 SGHRS and CDR2 YFSETQ. The V end was cut by 2 bases, the J end by 5 bases, with 14 bases between. This CDR3 region has 14 residues. In DNA form, the CDR3 reads TGCGCCAGCAGCTTTAGGAGCCCGATCGACGAGCAGTACTTC. Translation gives CASSFRSPIDEQYF.

Many counts were recorded for this clonotype. The chain couples TRBV12-3 or TRBV12-4 to TRBJ1-5; unclear D gene. V was shortened by 0 bases and J by 5 bases, with 2 bases between the two germline ends. The CDR3 sequence is 12 residues long. The CDR3 sequence is CASSLAYQPQHF. As DNA, the CDR3 is TGTGCCAGCAGTTTAGCGTATCAGCCCCAGCATTTT.

This clonotype was counted many times. The J gene is TRBJ2-4, the V gene TRBV20-1; D ambiguous. The CDR3 is 15 amino acids. V lost 1 base and J 0 bases, leaving 10 bases between the germline ends. The germline V gene encodes CDR1 DFQATT and CDR2 SNEGSKA (reference sequence). CDR3 region: CSARGPVEAKNIQYF. The CDR3 DNA follows: TGCAGTGCTAGAGGGCCGGTGGAAGCCAAAAACATTCAGTACTTC.

This clonotype was seen at least ten times. As DNA, the CDR3 is TGTGCCAGCAGCTCCGGGCCTCGGGGCACTGAAGCTTTCTTT. It yields the protein CASSSGPRGTEAFF. This sequence joins TRBV7-9 and TRBJ1-1; D uncertain. Germline V CDR1 and CDR2: SEHNR, FQNEAQ (reference sequence). Between the trimmed V and J ends, which lost 4 bases and 4 bases, there was a span of 13 bases. The length of the CDR3 is 14 residues.

This clonotype was counted between two and nine times. The chain links TRBV7-9 to TRBJ2-7; tentative D call: TRBD1 (6 bases). This CDR3 has 16 residues. V was cut by 1 base and J by 0 bases, with 13 bases left in between. Looked up from germline, CDR1 is SEHNR and CDR2 is FQNEAQ (reference sequence). The CDR3 coding sequence is TGTGCCAGCAGCTTAGTAACAGGGATGACCTCCTACGAGCAGTACTTC. Encoded protein: CASSLVTGMTSYEQYF.

This clonotype was counted at least ten times. The chain has TRBV20-1 and TRBJ1-5; D unresolved. The CDR3 extends over 16 amino acids. Deletions cut 3 bases from V and 5 bases from J, with 20 bases between. CDR1 and CDR2 from the germline V gene are DFQATT and SNEGSKA (reference sequence). The CDR3 region is CSASPFVAGGDQPQHF. The DNA of the CDR3 is TGCAGTGCTAGTCCGTTCGTTGCGGGTGGCGATCAGCCCCAGCATTTT.

This chain uses TRBV20-1 with TRBJ1-2; TRBD1 matches at 7 bases. V was clipped by 6 bases and J by 8 bases; unmatched bases: 3. CDR3 size: 10 residues. Germline CDR1 reads DFQATT; CDR2 reads SNEGSKA (reference sequence). Written as DNA, the CDR3 is TGCAGTGCCCTGACAGGGGGCTACACCTTC. Encoded protein: CSALTGGYTF.

This clonotype was detected a few times. V gene TRBV20-1 combines with J gene TRBJ2-1; 16 bases agree with TRBD2. The CDR3 has 21 amino acids. Germline assignment: CDR1 DFQATT and CDR2 SNEGSKA (reference sequence). Trimming at V came to 1 base and at J to 7 bases, leaving 19 bases not matched to a gene. CDR3 protein: CSARGIPGTSGRAAGQNEQFF. The CDR3 DNA reads TGCAGTGCTAGAGGGATCCCCGGGACTAGCGGGAGGGCCGCGGGTCAGAATGAGCAGTTCTTC.